This T cell receptor beta chain was sequenced in a study of blood T cell repertoires in COVID-19. Study at large: T cells, B-cell-depleted T cells, or PBMCs supplied cDNA or gDNA.

Clones were sequenced by immunoSEQ multiplex PCR, and TCRdb holds only the in-frame ones, with some missing. In the table there are roughly 96,000 clones, about four fifths of which are singletons. J lost 2 bases, V lost 5 bases, and 3 bases had no gene match. Germline values: CDR1 WNHNN, CDR2 SYGVQD (reference sequence). There are 14 residues in the CDR3. The sample comprised peripheral blood. J is TRBJ1-5 and V is TRBV10-1; 7 nucleotides agree with TRBD1. The TCR originated in a man older than 75 with acute or convalescent COVID-19. The chain's CDR3 is CASSPGTGNQPQHF. The CDR3 DNA is TGCGCCAGCAGTCCCGGGACAGGCAATCAGCCCCAGCATTTT.